The 22 T cell receptor beta chains below come from one sample, sequenced in a study of control samples from healthy donors and cancer patients (TCRdb year 2020). Libraries were prepared through the immunoSEQ multiplex PCR assay. The source is immuneACCESS, and TCRdb retained only in-frame sequences with V and J called. Part of the clones is not carried over; for the studies checked, unresolved V genes explain less than half of this, and the remainder is unexplained. The sample table shows around 150,000 clones, and 96% are seen once. The top ten clonotypes cover 0.95% to 1.1% of the sample. Sequencing input: blood. These TCRs come from a woman aged 25 to 39 in good health.

This rearrangement joins TRBV11-1 to TRBJ1-1; D unresolved. Germline V CDR1 and CDR2: SGHAT, FQDESV (reference sequence). There are 12 residues in the CDR3. V was cut by 3 bases and J by 7 bases, with 9 bases left in between. The CDR3 loop is CASSFRHNEAFF. CDR3 coding DNA: TGTGCCAGCAGCTTCCGACACAATGAAGCTTTCTTT.

The V call is TRBV7-9, the J call TRBJ1-2; 10 nucleotides align to TRBD1. There are 13 residues in the CDR3. V dropped 5 bases and J dropped 4; count of bases not matched to a gene: 1. Germline CDR1 is SEHNR and CDR2 is FQNEAQ (reference sequence). The CDR3 spells CASSRDRGYGYTF. CDR3 DNA sequence: TGTGCCAGCAGCCGGGACAGGGGCTATGGCTACACCTTC.

The rearrangement links TRBV4-1 to TRBJ2-1; 7 bases align to TRBD1. CDR1 and CDR2 from the germline V gene are MGHRA and YSYEKL. The CDR3 extends over 16 amino acids. V dropped 0 bases and J dropped 2; count of bases not matched to a gene: 4. Written as DNA, the CDR3 is TGCGCCAGCAGCCAAGATGGACAGGACCCCTACAATGAGCAGTTCTTC. This gives the protein CASSQDGQDPYNEQFF.

The J gene is TRBJ1-6, the V gene TRBV15; D not certain. The CDR3 is made up of 17 amino acids. CDR1 is LNHNV and CDR2 is YYDKDF in the germline V gene (reference sequence). The ends were cut back, 5 bases at V and 8 bases at J, with 22 bases in the middle. The chain's CDR3 is CATSGGAAALRHSPLHF. The DNA for the CDR3 is TGTGCCACCAGCGGCGGAGCCGCGGCCCTCCGCCATTCACCCCTCCACTTT.

V gene TRBV27 combines with J gene TRBJ1-6; no reliable D call. Germline V gives CDR1 MNHEY, CDR2 SMNVEV (reference sequence). CDR3 length equals 14 residues. V lost 5 bases, J lost 8 bases, and 13 bases lay in between. The CDR3 loop is CASSTGYGYSPLHF. CDR3 coding DNA: TGTGCCAGCAGTACGGGGTATGGTTATTCACCCCTCCACTTT.

The chain carries TRBV30 and TRBJ1-1; the D gene is possibly TRBD1 (5 bases). Germline-derived CDR1 and CDR2 are GTSNPN and SVGIG (reference sequence). Trimming cost V 4 bases and J 4 bases, with 13 bases left between them. The length of the CDR3 is 13 residues. Here the CDR3 reads CAWTGDSPTEAFF. The CDR3 coding sequence is TGTGCCTGGACGGGTGACAGTCCCACTGAAGCTTTCTTT. The full variable domain, its missing parts supplied by reference TRBV30 and TRBJ1-1, is SQTIHQWPATLVQPVGSPLSLECTVEGTSNPNLYWYRQAAGRGLQLLFYSVGIGQISSEVPQNLSASRPQDRQFILSSKKLLLSDSGFYLCAWTGDSPTEAFFGQGTRLTVV.

The count of this clone is one. The CDR3, as DNA: TGTGCCAGCAGTTTCGTGGGCTGGCCCCAGCATTTT. Amino acids: CASSFVGWPQHF. The chain joins TRBV28 to TRBJ1-5, with D uncertain. Per the germline V gene, CDR1 is MDHEN and CDR2 is SYDVKM. V dropped 3 bases and J dropped 9 bases, with 9 bases sitting between them. The CDR3 contains 12 residues.

The chain has TRBV28 and TRBJ2-5, with 11 bases matching TRBD1. Per germline, CDR1 MDHEN and CDR2 SYDVKM. V lost 8 bases and J lost 4; bases outside the gene matches: 15. The CDR3 runs 17 residues. The CDR3 region has the DNA TGTGCCAGCCTTTTGCGATGGAGGACAGGGGGCCGAGAGACCCAGTACTTC. Protein sequence: CASLLRWRTGGRETQYF. Looking up the rest from reference TRBV28 and TRBJ2-5 gives the full variable domain: DVKVTQSSRYLVKRTGEKVFLECVQDMDHENMFWYRQDPGLGLRLIYFSYDVKMKEKGDIPEGYSVSREKKERFSLILESASTNQTSMYLCASLLRWRTGGRETQYFGPGTRLLVL.

The rearrangement joins TRBV2 to TRBJ2-7, with D perhaps TRBD1 (5 bases). Germline V gene data show CDR1 as SNHLY and CDR2 as FYNNEI. Deletions cut 7 bases from V and 0 bases from J, with 7 bases between. There are 12 residues in the CDR3. The DNA of the CDR3 is TGTGCCAGCAAGGACACCTCCTACGAGCAGTACTTC. It encodes CASKDTSYEQYF.

CDR3 sequence reads: CASSPQPGLTGKDGYTF. CDR3 bases: TGTGCCAGCTCACCACAGCCAGGTTTGACAGGCAAAGATGGCTACACCTTC. The V and J genes are TRBV18 and TRBJ1-2; possible D gene TRBD1, 6 bases. CDR1 and CDR2 from the germline V gene are KGHSH and LQKENI. This CDR3 region has 17 residues. Deletions cut 1 base from V and 6 bases from J, with 21 bases between.

CDR3 residues: CASSNQAVTQTEQFF. The CDR3 nucleotides read TGTGCCAGCAGTAATCAAGCCGTAACCCAAACCGAGCAGTTCTTC. The J gene is TRBJ2-1, the V gene TRBV6-1, with unresolved D. The length of the CDR3 is 15 residues. Germline CDR1 reads MNHNS; CDR2 reads SASEGT. V shed 5 bases and J shed 10 bases, with 21 bases lying between them.

The chain has TRBV24-1 and TRBJ2-3; the match to TRBD1 covers 8 bases. CDR3 length: 16 residues. The V segment lost 4 bases and the J segment 1 base; nucleotides outside the gene matches: 6. From germline, CDR1 is KGHDR and CDR2 SFDVKD. CDR3 residues: CATSDLNRGGTDTQYF. Written as DNA, the CDR3 is TGTGCCACCAGTGACCTAAACAGGGGGGGCACAGATACGCAGTATTTT.

The rearrangement joins TRBV15 to TRBJ2-1, with D possibly being TRBD1 or TRBD2 (5 bases each). The V gene's germline CDR1 is LNHNV and CDR2 YYDKDF (reference sequence). The germline V and J ends were trimmed by 5 bases and 4 bases, with 6 bases remaining between them. The CDR3 is made up of 12 amino acids. CDR3 sequence reads: CATSWGYNEQFF. DNA for the CDR3: TGTGCCACCAGCTGGGGGTACAATGAGCAGTTCTTC.

The chain employs TRBV11-2 and TRBJ1-6; D remains ambiguous. V was clipped by 1 base and J by 10 bases, with 8 bases between them. CDR1 and CDR2 (germline): SGHAT, FQNNGV. This CDR3 has 13 residues. The CDR3 region is CASSLVWESPLHF. CDR3 DNA: TGTGCCAGCAGCTTAGTTTGGGAATCACCCCTCCACTTT.

This chain joins TRBV2 and TRBJ2-7, with D possibly TRBD2 on 5 matching bases. CDR1 SNHLY and CDR2 FYNNEI come from the germline V gene. V lost 6 bases and J lost 0, with 6 bases in between. The CDR3 extends over 12 amino acids. The CDR3 protein is CASSRDSYEQYF. In DNA, the CDR3 is TGTGCCAGCAGCCGGGACTCCTACGAGCAGTACTTC.

This clone has a single count. One end of the junction does not line up with germline, which may come from a read error. The chain couples TRBV7-9 to TRBJ2-3, with TRBD2 identical over 9 bases. This CDR3 comprises 15 residues. Per germline, CDR1 SEHNR and CDR2 FQNEAQ (reference sequence). The CDR3 sequence is CASSLAGVGTDTQYF. The CDR3 nucleotides are TGTGCCAGCAGTTTAGCGGGAGTTGGGACAGATACGCAGTATTTT. Based on the CDR3 plus reference TRBV7-9 and TRBJ2-3, the full variable domain is DTGVSQNPRHKITKRGQNVTFRCDPISEHNRLYWYRQTLGQGPEFLTYFQNEAQLEKSRLLSDRFSAERPKGSFSTLEIQRTEQGDSAMYLCASSLAGVGTDTQYFGPGTRLTVL.

This chain's CDR3 is CASSEGGSRDEQFF. The CDR3 DNA reads TGTGCCAGCAGTGAAGGGGGGAGCCGGGACGAGCAGTTCTTC. V gene TRBV6-1 combines with J gene TRBJ2-1; the D gene could be TRBD1 or TRBD2 (5 bases each). The CDR3 totals 14 residues. Between the trimmed V and J ends, which lost 1 base and 10 bases, there was a span of 14 bases. CDR1 is MNHNS and CDR2 is SASEGT in the germline V gene.

V usage is TRBV2 and J usage is TRBJ2-1; unclear D gene. The CDR3 length is 13 residues. In germline, CDR1 is SNHLY, CDR2 FYNNEI. V lost 5 bases to trimming and J lost 2 bases, with 7 bases between them. The CDR3 is CASSSNPYNEQFF. Written as DNA, the CDR3 is TGTGCCAGCAGTAGCAACCCCTACAATGAGCAGTTCTTC.

The chain has TRBV3-1 (or the pseudogene TRBV3-2) and TRBJ1-4; the match to TRBD1 covers 9 bases. Trimming at V came to 4 bases and at J to 14 bases, leaving 5 bases not matched to a gene. The length of the CDR3 is 12 residues. In germline, CDR1 is LGHDT, CDR2 YNNKEL (reference sequence). The CDR3 DNA follows: TGTGCCAGCAGCCGATCGACAGGGGGGCTGTTTTTT. The encoded protein is CASSRSTGGLFF.

This chain joins TRBV10-3 and TRBJ2-7; possibly TRBD1 or TRBD2 for D (5 bases each). Trimming left V 0 bases short and J 6 bases short, with 18 bases between. The CDR3 length is 16 residues. The germline gives CDR1 ENHRY, CDR2 SYGVKD. DNA for the CDR3: TGTGCCATCAGTGAGTCGATCGGGGACCTCCTAGGCGAGCAGTACTTC. The encoded protein is CAISESIGDLLGEQYF.

The rearrangement links TRBV19 to TRBJ1-5, with D possibly TRBD1 on 5 matching bases. Germline CDR1 LNHDA, CDR2 SQIVND (reference sequence). The CDR3 has 15 residues. Trimming pared 8 bases from V and 4 bases from J, leaving 18 bases between. CDR3 sequence (DNA): TGTGCCAGTGGGCTGGGGCAGGCTAGAAATCAGCCCCAGCATTTT. Translation gives CASGLGQARNQPQHF.

The chain carries TRBV28 and TRBJ2-7, with D tentatively TRBD2 (6 bases). The CDR3 has 14 residues. Trimming stripped 2 bases from V and 3 bases from J, with 11 bases between. Germline-derived CDR1 and CDR2 are MDHEN and SYDVKM. The CDR3 spells CASSLISGDYEQYF. The CDR3 DNA sequence: TGTGCCAGCAGTTTAATTAGCGGCGACTACGAGCAGTACTTC.